A selection of T cell receptor beta chains follows, all from one sample in a study of T-cell reconstitution after alpha-beta-depleted transplantation in children. TCRdb fed the PCR reads into MiXCR, producing one record per CDR3 protein. Of approximately 980,000 distinct CDR3 sequences in the sample, about 29% were seen once. The specimen was PBMCs, mostly from graft donor cells, collected 360 days after TCRalphabeta/CD19-depleted stem cell transplant. Receptors originate from a boy in the first two years of life who had a stem cell transplant for SCID, so the T cells may come from the graft donor. Each CDR3 is given with its conserved first and last residue. Fields, in order: clone size, J gene, D gene, V gene, CDR3 DNA, CDR3 protein. The D gene is left open where the match is weak. Clone size is shown for a subset of rows, as once, few, many or a class of expanded clone.

many | TRBJ2-3 | . | TRBV7-3 | TGTGCCAGCAGCCCTTACGTTGGTACGCAGTATTTT | CASSPYVGTQYF
few | TRBJ2-7 | TRBD1 | TRBV12-3/TRBV12-4 | TGTGCCAGCAGGCCAGGACAGGCCCCAGGCCACGAGCAGTACTTC | CASRPGQAPGHEQYF
once | TRBJ2-7 | . | TRBV20-1 | TGCAGTGCTACCCGCGGGACAGCTAACTACGAGCAGTACTTC | CSATRGTANYEQYF
few | TRBJ2-2 | . | TRBV6-1 | TGTGCCAGCAGACGCCGGGACCCCGGGGAGCTGTTTTTT | CASRRRDPGELFF
. | TRBJ2-1 | . | TRBV12-3/TRBV12-4 | TGTGCCAGCAGTTTAGGGCCATCACAGGATGAGCAGTTCTTC | CASSLGPSQDEQFF
few | TRBJ2-1 | . | TRBV4-2 | TGTGCCAGCAGCCAAGCGTGGCCGAGCTCCTACAATGAGCAGTTCTTC | CASSQAWPSSYNEQFF
. | TRBJ2-3 | TRBD1 | TRBV3-1 | TGTGCCAGCAGCCAAGGGCTCCTGGAACAGGGGTTCACGCAGTATTTT | CASSQGLLEQGFTQYF
. | TRBJ2-3 | . | TRBV21-1 | TGTGCCAGGACGGGGGACTGGCAGTATTTT | CARTGDWQYF
. | TRBJ2-1 | TRBD2 | TRBV4-3 | TGCGCCAGCAGCCAAGTGTGGGGGGGGAACGGCTACAATGAGCAGTTCTTC | CASSQVWGGNGYNEQFF
few | TRBJ2-3 | TRBD1 | TRBV6-5 | TGTGCCAGCAGTTTAGAAGACAGGGGCACAGATACGCAGTATTTT | CASSLEDRGTDTQYF
few | TRBJ2-1 | . | TRBV5-1 | TGCGCCAGCAGCTTGGAACCGGGGGCTTTCTACAATGAGCAGTTCTTC | CASSLEPGAFYNEQFF
. | TRBJ1-3 | . | TRBV4-1 | TGCGCCAGCAGCCAACGCACAGGTTTGACGGGAAACACCATATATTTT | CASSQRTGLTGNTIYF
. | TRBJ2-7 | TRBD2 | TRBV5-5 | TGTGCCAGCAGCTGGACTAGCGGGTACTACGAGCAGTACTTC | CASSWTSGYYEQYF
. | TRBJ2-7 | . | TRBV3-1 | TGTGCCAGCAGCCAAGTTCCAGGGGTTCGGAGCTCCTACGAGCAGTACTTC | CASSQVPGVRSSYEQYF
. | TRBJ2-7 | . | TRBV6-1 | TGTGCCAGCAGCCCGACAGCTTTTAGCTCCTACGAGCAGTACTTC | CASSPTAFSSYEQYF
. | TRBJ2-3 | TRBD2 | TRBV4-2 | TGTGCCAGCAGCCAAGGGCCGACTAGCGGGCTGGGAGATACGCAGTATTTT | CASSQGPTSGLGDTQYF
. | TRBJ2-5 | . | TRBV6-2/TRBV6-3 | TGTGCCAGCAGTAATTATCGGGGCCGCCAAGAGACCCAGTACTTC | CASSNYRGRQETQYF
once | TRBJ2-1 | TRBD2 | TRBV5-1 | TGCGCCAGCAGCAGGGGACTAGCGCTAAACAATGAGCAGTTCTTC | CASSRGLALNNEQFF
. | TRBJ2-2 | . | TRBV29-1 | TGCAGCGCCGGGCTAAGGACCGGGGAGCTGTTTTTT | CSAGLRTGELFF
few | TRBJ2-7 | . | TRBV10-2 | TGCGCCAGCAGTGAGTCGGGGGAGCACGAGCAGTACTTC | CASSESGEHEQYF
few | TRBJ2-1 | TRBD1 | TRBV15 | TGTGCCACCGGCAAGGACAGGGTTGTTACCAATGAGCAGTTCTTC | CATGKDRVVTNEQFF
few | TRBJ2-7 | . | TRBV12-3/TRBV12-4 | TGTGCCAGCAGTTATCCCCTGGGGGCTCCCTACGAGCAGTACTTC | CASSYPLGAPYEQYF
. | TRBJ2-2 | . | TRBV10-2 | TGCGCCAGCAGTGCCGGGTACGGGGAGCTGTTTTTT | CASSAGYGELFF
few | TRBJ1-5 | . | TRBV20-1 | TGCAGTGCTAGTTTTAGGGGGAGCAATCAGCCCCAGCATTTT | CSASFRGSNQPQHF
. | TRBJ2-7 | . | TRBV9 | TGTGCCAGCAGCCGAGGGGCGGCCTCCTACGAGCAGTACTTC | CASSRGAASYEQYF